A single sample is the source of the 32 T cell receptor beta chains below, sequenced in a study of siplizumab effects on memory and regulatory T cells. The assay was immunoSEQ multiplex PCR, and TCRdb's table has in-frame clones only and misses some. The data show tens of thousands of clones, 93% seen once. The sample taken for sequencing was CD8+ T cells sorted from blood. The receptors here all came from a human donor in good health.

The table lists this clone with a count of one. The chain links TRBV14 to TRBJ2-1; TRBD2 matches 8 bases. Germline V gene sequence: CDR1 SGHDN, CDR2 FVKESK. After removal of 5 bases from V and 6 bases from J, the junction contained 9 bases not matched to a gene. This CDR3 is 15 amino acids long. The CDR3 coding sequence is TGTGCCAGCAGCTTCGCGGGGGGACTCCGCAATGAGCAGTTCTTC. Protein sequence: CASSFAGGLRNEQFF.

The chain recombines TRBV5-5 with TRBJ1-1; TRBD1 agrees at 8 bases. The V and J ends lost 3 bases and 0 bases, in that order; junction bases with no gene match: 10. CDR1 and CDR2 from the germline V gene are SGHKS and YYEKEE (reference sequence). This CDR3 has 17 residues. In nucleotides, the CDR3 is TGTGCCAGCAGCTGGACAGGGTTGGAGCATGTGAACACTGAAGCTTTCTTT. This encodes CASSWTGLEHVNTEAFF.

This rearrangement joins TRBV9 to TRBJ2-7, with 9 bases identical to TRBD2. The germline V gene encodes CDR1 SGDLS and CDR2 YYNGEE. The CDR3 totals 15 residues. The ends lost 0 bases at V and 5 bases at J; junction bases unmatched: 6. CDR3 sequence (DNA): TGTGCCAGCAGCGTAGGGGGACTAGCAGTAAACGAGCAGTACTTC. This gives the protein CASSVGGLAVNEQYF.

This clone was found once. Here the CDR3 DNA reads TGTGCCAGCAGCTCCCATCAGACGCGGACCCAAGAGACCCAGTACTTC. Protein product: CASSSHQTRTQETQYF. The chain couples TRBV7-2 to TRBJ2-5, with D unresolved. This CDR3 spans 16 amino acids. The V end lost 4 bases, the J end lost 1 base, and 16 bases lay between the germline ends. The germline gives CDR1 SGHTA, CDR2 FQGNSA.

This rearrangement joins TRBV28 to TRBJ1-5, with 7 bases that match TRBD1. Germline CDR1 and CDR2: MDHEN and SYDVKM. Trimming removed 3 bases from V and 2 bases from J; junction bases left unmatched: 7. The CDR3 is made up of 16 amino acids. CDR3 sequence: CASSFTGDRRNQPQHF. The CDR3 region has the DNA TGTGCCAGCAGTTTCACAGGGGATCGGCGCAATCAGCCCCAGCATTTT. Full variable domain (rest looked up from reference TRBV28 and TRBJ1-5): DVKVTQSSRYLVKRTGEKVFLECVQDMDHENMFWYRQDPGLGLRLIYFSYDVKMKEKGDIPEGYSVSREKKERFSLILESASTNQTSMYLCASSFTGDRRNQPQHFGDGTRLSIL.

CDR3 residues: CASSSPRQGDGYTF. The DNA of the CDR3 is TGTGCCAGCAGCTCACCTCGACAGGGAGACGGCTACACCTTC. This rearrangement joins TRBV7-9 to TRBJ1-2; TRBD1 agrees at 7 bases. There are 14 residues in the CDR3. The V segment lost 4 bases and the J segment 8 bases; nucleotides outside the gene matches: 10. In germline, CDR1 is SEHNR, CDR2 FQNEAQ (reference sequence).

V usage is TRBV30 and J usage is TRBJ1-1; D gene ambiguous. Deletions cut 3 bases from V and 2 bases from J, with 10 bases between. In germline, CDR1 is GTSNPN, CDR2 SVGIG (reference sequence). CDR3 size: 13 residues. CDR3 nucleotides: TGTGCCTGGAGCACTTCAGGTAACACTGAAGCTTTCTTT. This sequence encodes CAWSTSGNTEAFF.

The chain combines TRBV7-2 with TRBJ1-1, with 8 bases that match TRBD1. Germline V gives CDR1 SGHTA, CDR2 FQGNSA. The CDR3 loop spans 16 amino acids. The V gene end was trimmed by 0 bases and the J gene end by 7 bases; junction bases not matched to a gene: 10. Written as DNA, the CDR3 is TGTGCCAGCAGCTTAGCGTCGACCGGGACAGGCTTTGAAGCTTTCTTT. Translating gives CASSLASTGTGFEAFF.

V is TRBV11-2 and J is TRBJ1-2; possible D gene TRBD1, 5 bases. Per the germline V gene, CDR1 is SGHAT and CDR2 is FQNNGV. The CDR3 loop spans 13 amino acids. Trimming left V 3 bases short and J 4 bases short, with 9 bases between. The CDR3 DNA is TGTGCCAGCAGCTTCGGGGGTGCCTATGGCTACACCTTC. It yields the protein CASSFGGAYGYTF.

This clone occurred a few times. The CDR3 region is CASSQRLAGYNEQFF. In DNA form, the CDR3 reads TGTGCCAGCAGCCAAAGACTAGCGGGATACAATGAGCAGTTCTTC. The chain uses TRBV14 and TRBJ2-1, with TRBD2 identical over 11 bases. Germline V CDR1 and CDR2: SGHDN, FVKESK. V lost 2 bases, J lost 4 bases, and 1 base stayed unmatched. The CDR3 loop spans 15 amino acids.

This chain uses TRBV4-3 with TRBJ1-1; D remains ambiguous. The CDR3 length is 16 residues. With 0 bases removed from V and 1 base from J, the gap between germline ends came to 12 bases. Germline V gene lookup returns CDR1 LGHNA and CDR2 YSLEER. DNA for the CDR3: TGCGCCAGCAGCCAAGACTATCGTCAGAAGAACACTGAAGCTTTCTTT. Translation gives CASSQDYRQKNTEAFF.

The rearrangement links TRBV11-3 to TRBJ2-2; 7 nucleotides agree with TRBD2. The CDR3 is 17 residues long. Looked up from germline, CDR1 is SGHNT and CDR2 is YENEEA. The ends lost 2 bases at V and 0 bases at J; junction bases unmatched: 6. The CDR3 nucleotides read TGTGCCAGCAGCTTACGCGGGAGTGGTCCGAACACCGGGGAGCTGTTTTTT. Protein product: CASSLRGSGPNTGELFF.

The chain carries TRBV25-1 and TRBJ2-7, with D possibly being TRBD1 or TRBD2 (5 bases each). Trimming took off 6 bases at V and 0 bases at J, with 15 bases between the two ends. CDR1 is MGHDK and CDR2 is SYGVNS in the germline V gene. This CDR3 comprises 15 residues. The CDR3 here is CASSHGTTVSYEQYF. Written as DNA, the CDR3 is TGTGCCAGCAGCCACGGGACGACTGTCTCCTACGAGCAGTACTTC.

The chain carries TRBV19 and TRBJ2-7; no firm D call. The germline V and J ends were trimmed by 6 bases and 0 bases, with 9 bases remaining between them. Looked up from germline, CDR1 is LNHDA and CDR2 is SQIVND (reference sequence). The CDR3 covers 13 residues. The CDR3 loop is CASSNRPSYEQYF. The DNA of the CDR3 is TGTGCCAGTAGCAACAGACCCTCCTACGAGCAGTACTTC. The full variable domain, rest sourced from reference TRBV19 and TRBJ2-7, is DGGITQSPKYLFRKEGQNVTLSCEQNLNHDAMYWYRQDPGQGLRLIYYSQIVNDFQKGDIAEGYSVSREKKESFPLTVTSAQKNPTAFYLCASSNRPSYEQYFGPGTRLTVT.

V and J are TRBV5-6 and TRBJ1-1; D not certain. The CDR3 runs to 14 residues. V lost 2 bases and J 0 bases, leaving 8 bases between the germline ends. The germline V gene encodes CDR1 SGHDT and CDR2 YYEEEE. In DNA, the CDR3 is TGTGCCAGCAGCTTTGGCCGGATGAACACTGAAGCTTTCTTT. This sequence encodes CASSFGRMNTEAFF. Full variable domain (remainder filled in from reference TRBV5-6 and TRBJ1-1): DAGVTQSPTHLIKTRGQQVTLRCSPKSGHDTVSWYQQALGQGPQFIFQYYEEEERQRGNFPDRFSGHQFPNYSSELNVNALLLGDSALYLCASSFGRMNTEAFFGQGTRLTVV.

The sample holds a few counts of this clone. Written as DNA, the CDR3 is TGCGCCAGCAGCCAAGAGGGCAGGGACAATTCACCCCTCCACTTT. It is translated as CASSQEGRDNSPLHF. The V and J genes are TRBV4-1 and TRBJ1-6; D might be TRBD1 (5 bases). Trimming left V 0 bases short and J 7 bases short, with 10 bases between. The CDR3 consists of 15 residues. Germline V gene lookup returns CDR1 MGHRA and CDR2 YSYEKL.

The chain is built from TRBV19 and TRBJ2-7; 9 bases map to TRBD1. This CDR3 is 13 amino acids long. V trimming: 3 bases; J trimming: 3 bases; junction bases outside the gene matches: 0. Germline V lookup: CDR1 LNHDA, CDR2 SQIVND (reference sequence). CDR3 sequence reads: CASSMGQGYEQYF. Written as DNA, the CDR3 is TGTGCCAGTAGTATGGGACAGGGCTACGAGCAGTACTTC.

The chain is built from TRBV29-1 and TRBJ2-1; 13 bases map to TRBD2. CDR3 length equals 20 residues. CDR1 SQVTM and CDR2 ANQGSEA come from the germline V gene. Losses at the gene ends were 1 base for V and 0 bases for J; bases not matched to a gene: 12. CDR3 sequence: CSVEAESGTSGVSSYNEQFF. CDR3 coding DNA: TGCAGCGTTGAAGCCGAGAGCGGGACTAGCGGGGTCAGCTCCTACAATGAGCAGTTCTTC.

This clone was seen just once. The CDR3 reads CASSKEGSNQPQHF. The CDR3 bases are TGTGCCAGCAGCAAAGAGGGAAGCAATCAGCCCCAGCATTTT. The chain joins TRBV21-1 to TRBJ1-5. TRBV21-1 corresponds to a pseudogene. The CDR3 extends over 14 amino acids.

This chain joins TRBV5-6 and TRBJ1-2, with a tentative D call TRBD1 (6 bases). Germline CDR1 SGHDT, CDR2 YYEEEE. The CDR3 consists of 15 residues. The V end was cut by 3 bases, the J end by 8 bases, with 20 bases between. CDR3 in DNA: TGTGCCAGCAGCTCTACCGGGGGCCTGGGAGAAGGCTACACCTTC. This translates into CASSSTGGLGEGYTF.

The chain couples TRBV7-9 to TRBJ2-5, with TRBD2 as a possible D gene (6 bases). Deletions cut 8 bases from V and 1 base from J, with 17 bases between. CDR3 size: 15 residues. Germline V gene data show CDR1 as SEHNR and CDR2 as FQNEAQ (reference sequence). CDR3: CASRLGGKIQETQYF. CDR3 bases: TGTGCCAGCCGGCTGGGCGGGAAGATCCAAGAGACCCAGTACTTC.

The genes are TRBV6-5 and TRBJ2-5; tentative D call: TRBD1 (8 bases). CDR1 is MNHEY, CDR2 SVGAGI, per germline. The CDR3 is 11 residues long. Trimming took off 7 bases at V and 14 bases at J, with 17 bases between the two ends. CDR3 sequence reads: CASIQGGKAYF. The DNA for the CDR3 is TGTGCCAGCATACAGGGGGGGAAGGCTTACTTC.

The J gene is TRBJ2-7, the V gene TRBV30; 7 bases align to TRBD1. The CDR3 spans 13 residues. Trimming cost V 1 base and J 7 bases; bases outside gene matches: 7. From germline, CDR1 is GTSNPN and CDR2 SVGIG (reference sequence). The CDR3 sequence: CAWSGTGSGEQYF. CDR3 sequence (DNA): TGTGCCTGGAGTGGGACAGGCTCGGGTGAGCAGTACTTC.

This chain uses TRBV5-1 with TRBJ1-1; a weak D match, TRBD1 (5 bases). The CDR3 is 16 amino acids. CDR1 is SGHRS and CDR2 is YFSETQ in the germline V gene. With 1 base removed from V and 1 base from J, the gap between germline ends came to 14 bases. The CDR3 region is CASSLIPQVTNTEAFF. Here the CDR3 DNA reads TGCGCCAGCAGCTTGATACCACAGGTTACGAACACTGAAGCTTTCTTT.

This chain connects TRBV29-1 to TRBJ2-5, with a tentative D call TRBD1 (6 bases). Germline V gives CDR1 SQVTM, CDR2 ANQGSEA. This CDR3 contains 12 residues. Trimming left V 3 bases short and J 2 bases short, with 7 bases between. The CDR3 DNA reads TGCAGCGTTGAGACAGGACAAGAGACCCAGTACTTC. It translates to CSVETGQETQYF.

V usage is TRBV5-8 and J usage is TRBJ1-5; 7 nucleotides agree with TRBD1. The V gene's germline CDR1 is SGHTS and CDR2 YDEGEE. J lost 5 bases, V lost 1 base, and 6 bases had no gene match. The CDR3 runs to 15 residues. The CDR3 protein is CASSLTDRDDQPQHF. The CDR3 nucleotides read TGTGCCAGCAGCTTGACAGACAGGGACGATCAGCCCCAGCATTTT.

The chain joins TRBV5-1 to TRBJ1-2, with D possibly being TRBD1 (5 bases). CDR3 length equals 14 residues. V was clipped by 0 bases and J by 7 bases, with 13 bases between them. Germline values: CDR1 SGHRS, CDR2 YFSETQ. CDR3 region: CASSLARDLAGYTF. The CDR3 bases are TGCGCCAGCAGCTTGGCCCGGGACCTGGCTGGCTACACCTTC.

This clone was seen a handful of times. CDR3 nucleotide sequence: TGTGCCAGCAGCGGCTGGCTAGCGGCCATGAACACCGGGGAGCTGTTTTTT. The encoded protein is CASSGWLAAMNTGELFF. The chain employs TRBV7-6 and TRBJ2-2; TRBD2 matches at 7 bases. This CDR3 is built from 17 residues. V was clipped by 5 bases and J by 1 base; unmatched bases: 10. Germline values: CDR1 SGHVS, CDR2 FNYEAQ.

The V call is TRBV29-1, the J call TRBJ1-1; the D gene is possibly TRBD1 (5 bases). This CDR3 is built from 13 residues. Germline V CDR1 and CDR2: SQVTM, ANQGSEA. V shed 3 bases and J shed 4 bases, with 12 bases lying between them. The CDR3 reads CSVDAGGGTEAFF. The CDR3 region has the DNA TGCAGCGTTGACGCCGGCGGGGGCACTGAAGCTTTCTTT.

The chain couples TRBV7-9 to TRBJ1-2, with unresolved D. The V end was cut by 1 base, the J end by 8 bases, with 11 bases between. Germline V gene sequence: CDR1 SEHNR, CDR2 FQNEAQ (reference sequence). This CDR3 is 13 amino acids long. Here the CDR3 DNA reads TGTGCCAGCAGCTTAGATCAGCCCCTCGGCTACACCTTC. The encoded protein is CASSLDQPLGYTF.

The chain is built from TRBV19 and TRBJ2-1, with 14 bases identical to TRBD2. This CDR3 has 16 amino acids. The junction had 9 bases not matched to a gene; V was cut back by 5 bases and J by 9 bases. The V gene's germline CDR1 is LNHDA and CDR2 SQIVND (reference sequence). The CDR3 DNA reads as TGTGCCAGTAGTTTCATGACTAGCGGGGGGGACCGTGAGCAGTTCTTC. It yields the protein CASSFMTSGGDREQFF.

The V gene is TRBV21-1, the J gene TRBJ1-4. TRBV21-1 corresponds to a pseudogene. This CDR3 is built from 15 residues. The CDR3 DNA is TGTGCCAGCACGGAGAGAAATTCAACTAATGAAAAACTGTTTTTT. Residues: CASTERNSTNEKLFF.